This TCR beta chain was sequenced during a study of shared clonotypes between healthy human individuals. Turning to the study itself: CD4 naive and CD4 memory each took three plates per donor, while CD8 naive took two and CD8 memory one.

This CDR3 is built from 16 residues. V dropped 1 base and J dropped 7; count of bases not matched to a gene: 8. CDR1 and CDR2 from the germline V gene are MDHEN and SYDVKM. HIV-negative, healthy adults without recent acute infections or vaccinations were the donors. Produced via immunoSEQ multiplex PCR; TCRdb's table is partial and in-frame only. The sample lists about 1.5 million clones, approximately 98% seen once, with roughly 0.45% in the top ten. Sequenced material: naive CD4+ T cells sorted from blood. Noted subset: CD45RA+ positively selected. The clonotype originates from a man between 25 and 39 years old in good health. The genes are TRBV28 and TRBJ2-3; TRBD1 agrees at 10 bases. Written as DNA, the CDR3 is TGTGCCAGCAGTTTATCCGGGACAGGGGTTATGTATACGCAGTATTTT. Protein: CASSLSGTGVMYTQYF.